The clone carrying this TCR beta chain came up many times. As yet, its antigen is unknown. This sample is drawn from a study of regulatory T cells in long-lasting Graves disease. Combining iRepertoire HTBI primers with Arm-PCR of CDR3 regions, the authors built TCR beta libraries. In the authors' methods: Samples jointly harbored about 65 TRBV and 15 or so TRBJ segments. TCRdb processed the multiplex PCR reads anew with MiXCR; each CDR3 protein has one entry. TCRdb assigned the V and J calls; the authors' analysis was not used. Seen here are 650,000 to 700,000 distinct CDR3 sequences, 25% to 30% observed once, and the top ten hold 35% to 55%. Documented time point: persistent/refractory GD, antithyroid drugs over 5 years with positive TRAb. Extracted PBMC RNA gave rise to the TCR library. Criteria from the American Thyroid Association guidelines were applied to diagnose Graves' disease. Peripheral blood, 7.5 to 9.5 milliliters per patient, was collected in EDTA tubes.

The CDR3 sequence is 14 residues long. CDR1 is SGDLS, CDR2 YYNGEE, per germline. Trimming left V 1 base short and J 0 bases short, with 7 bases between. Findings of the study overall: It was in persistent disease that TRBV28, TRBJ1-2 and TRBJ2-5 were favored.

The sequence derives from a female donor with Graves disease. The chain couples TRBV9 to TRBJ1-1; no clear D. This specimen consisted of peripheral blood mononuclear cells (PBMCs), obtained when the disease was refractory, from a patient treated with antithyroid drugs. CDR3 DNA sequence: TGTGCCAGCAGCGTAACTGGGTTGAACACTGAAGCTTTCTTT. It is translated as CASSVTGLNTEAFF.